Below, 25 T cell receptor beta chains from the same sample are listed, as sequenced in a study of blood T cell repertoires in COVID-19 (dated by TCRdb to 2018 to 2020). Preparation of the library involved the immunoSEQ multiplex PCR assay. The immuneACCESS repertoire file appears here via TCRdb, limited to in-frame rearrangements. These files lack a portion of the clones; in checked studies, under half of the deficit traces to unresolved V genes, and the cause of the others is not known. The sample table contains 200,000 or so clones; only one count was recorded for around four fifths of them. The ten top clones hold 0.8% to 0.95% of the sample. The sample taken for sequencing was peripheral blood. The origin of the receptors is a man aged 55 to 70 with COVID-19, enrolled during active disease.

V usage is TRBV5-1 and J usage is TRBJ2-1; no definite D call. Deletions cut 0 bases from V and 10 bases from J, with 11 bases between. The CDR3 is 13 amino acids. The germline gives CDR1 SGHRS, CDR2 YFSETQ. The DNA of the CDR3 is TGCGCCAGCAGCTTGGGTACACAAACGGAGCAGTTCTTC. Its protein is CASSLGTQTEQFF.

This chain joins TRBV6-4 and TRBJ2-1; the match to TRBD2 covers 7 bases. Trimming removed 6 bases from V and 9 bases from J; junction bases left unmatched: 14. Germline CDR1 and CDR2: MRHNA and SNTAGT. This CDR3 comprises 15 residues. CDR3 coding DNA: TGTGCCAGCAGCGAAGAGGGTGGGAGGGCCAGTGAGCAGTTCTTC. Translation: CASSEEGGRASEQFF.

The V gene is TRBV24-1, the J gene TRBJ2-5, with TRBD2 matching 10 bases. The DNA end lines up better with TRBJ2-7; the J call may be wrong. The CDR3 contains 15 residues. CDR1 KGHDR and CDR2 SFDVKD come from the germline V gene. The CDR3 loop reads CATSDQREGGYEQYF. For the CDR3, the DNA is TGTGCCACCAGTGACCAGCGGGAGGGCGGATACGAGCAGTACTTC.

The J gene is TRBJ1-2, the V gene TRBV15; D is unclear. Trimming removed 0 bases from V and 7 bases from J, with 18 bases in between. The CDR3 extends over 16 amino acids. CDR1 and CDR2 from the germline V gene are LNHNV and YYDKDF (reference sequence). The CDR3 region is CATSRDLAGPGGGYTF. For the CDR3, the DNA is TGTGCCACCAGCAGAGATCTGGCAGGCCCAGGAGGTGGCTACACCTTC.

The chain couples TRBV6-2 or TRBV6-3 to TRBJ2-3; maybe TRBD1 (6 bases). Trimming removed 1 base at V and 2 bases at J, with 19 bases between. CDR1 and CDR2 (germline): MNHEY, SVGEGT. The CDR3 has 18 residues. The CDR3 here is CASSYWATGGYHTDTQYF. The CDR3 DNA reads TGTGCCAGCAGTTACTGGGCGACAGGTGGTTATCACACAGATACGCAGTATTTT.

The chain recombines TRBV28 with TRBJ1-3; possible D gene TRBD1, 6 bases. CDR1 is MDHEN, CDR2 SYDVKM, per germline. Trimming stripped 5 bases from V and 5 bases from J, with 13 bases between. The CDR3 is 14 residues long. In nucleotides, the CDR3 is TGTGCCAGCAGTGCCGGGACATTCAGAAACACCATATATTTT. It yields the protein CASSAGTFRNTIYF.

The chain carries TRBV12-3 or TRBV12-4 and TRBJ2-7; D ambiguous. The V end was cut by 5 bases, the J end by 5 bases, with 13 bases between. This CDR3 spans 13 amino acids. In nucleotides, the CDR3 is TGTGCCAGCAGTCCCGAGCAGGCGAACGAGCAGTACTTC. Amino acids: CASSPEQANEQYF.

The chain couples TRBV5-4 to TRBJ1-1; no clear D. The length of the CDR3 is 15 residues. The germline CDR1 and CDR2 sequences are SGHNT and YYREEE (reference sequence). Trimming left V 0 bases short and J 0 bases short, with 9 bases between. CDR3 protein: CASSLAGGLNTEAFF. As DNA, the CDR3 is TGTGCCAGCAGCTTGGCCGGCGGATTGAACACTGAAGCTTTCTTT.

The V call is TRBV10-3, the J call TRBJ2-7; no clear D gene. Trimming took off 4 bases at V and 1 base at J, with 8 bases between the two ends. CDR1 ENHRY and CDR2 SYGVKD come from the germline V gene. CDR3 length: 13 amino acids. Here the CDR3 reads CAISAQRSYEQYF. The CDR3, as DNA: TGTGCCATCAGTGCCCAGAGGTCCTACGAGCAGTACTTC.

The chain links TRBV19 to TRBJ2-2; TRBD2 is a possible D gene (6 bases). The CDR3 has 15 amino acids. CDR1 is LNHDA and CDR2 is SQIVND in the germline V gene (reference sequence). Trimming stripped 3 bases from V and 5 bases from J, with 13 bases between. The CDR3 coding sequence is TGTGCCAGTAGTATGTTTGGGGGAGGAACCGGGGAGCTGTTTTTT. Translating it yields CASSMFGGGTGELFF.

V and J are TRBV5-1 and TRBJ1-6; 9 nucleotides align to TRBD1. J gave up 6 bases and V 0 bases, and 1 base lay outside the gene matches. CDR1 and CDR2 from the germline V gene are SGHRS and YFSETQ. The CDR3 spans 15 residues. The CDR3 is CASSLEDRGNSPLHF. The CDR3 region has the DNA TGCGCCAGCAGCTTGGAGGACAGGGGTAATTCACCCCTCCACTTT.

The rearrangement joins TRBV12-3 or TRBV12-4 to TRBJ1-2; D not certain. Trimming took off 4 bases at V and 7 bases at J, with 13 bases between the two ends. This CDR3 has 13 amino acids. CDR3 loop: CASSSSTWSGYTF. The CDR3 nucleotides are TGTGCCAGCAGTTCTTCTACCTGGAGTGGCTACACCTTC.

V gene TRBV23-1 combines with J gene TRBJ2-7; a possible D gene is TRBD1 (6 bases). TRBV23-1 is an ORF for which the function is uncertain. V shed 4 bases and J shed 0 bases, with 22 bases lying between them. The CDR3 is 18 amino acids. The CDR3 DNA follows: TGCGCCAGCAGTCCTCACCATGAAACAGACAGGAGCTCCTACGAGCAGTACTTC. This sequence encodes CASSPHHETDRSSYEQYF.

The chain has TRBV29-1 and TRBJ1-1, with 7 positions matching TRBD1. The junction had 1 base not matched to a gene; V was cut back by 5 bases and J by 1 base. CDR1 and CDR2 (germline): SQVTM, ANQGSEA. The CDR3 has 12 residues. The CDR3 DNA reads TGCAGCGTTTGGACAGGGAACACTGAAGCTTTCTTT. Amino acid sequence: CSVWTGNTEAFF.

The chain links TRBV7-3 to TRBJ1-3, with 8 bases lining up with TRBD1. This CDR3 has 15 residues. The ends lost 4 bases at V and 2 bases at J; junction bases unmatched: 4. Germline CDR1 SGHTA, CDR2 FQGTGA. For the CDR3, the DNA is TGTGCCAGCAGCTCCACAGGGGGACCTGGAAACACCATATATTTT. This codes for CASSSTGGPGNTIYF.

V is TRBV11-3 and J is TRBJ1-6; D call uncertain. The CDR3 spans 14 residues. The germline V and J ends were trimmed by 5 bases and 8 bases, with 13 bases remaining between them. Germline CDR1 reads SGHNT; CDR2 reads YENEEA. The CDR3: CASSLSPRDSPLHF. CDR3 nucleotides: TGTGCCAGCAGCCTTAGCCCCCGGGATTCACCCCTCCACTTT.

This chain links TRBV30 with TRBJ2-3; D not resolved. The CDR3 sequence is 11 residues long. From germline, CDR1 is GTSNPN and CDR2 SVGIG (reference sequence). Between the trimmed V and J ends, which lost 5 bases and 5 bases, there was a span of 8 bases. In DNA form, the CDR3 reads TGTGCCTGGTCTCCGGGAGATACGCAGTATTTT. Its translation: CAWSPGDTQYF. The full variable domain, rest sourced from reference TRBV30 and TRBJ2-3, is SQTIHQWPATLVQPVGSPLSLECTVEGTSNPNLYWYRQAAGRGLQLLFYSVGIGQISSEVPQNLSASRPQDRQFILSSKKLLLSDSGFYLCAWSPGDTQYFGPGTRLTVL.

The chain couples TRBV7-2 to TRBJ2-7, with D perhaps TRBD2 (6 bases). In germline, CDR1 is SGHTA, CDR2 FQGNSA. Trimming shortened V by 2 bases and J by 3 bases, and 8 bases separated the two germline ends. The CDR3 is 13 residues long. CDR3 in amino acids: CASSLISGYEQYF. The CDR3 DNA is TGTGCCAGCAGCTTAATTAGCGGCTACGAGCAGTACTTC.

The J gene is TRBJ2-7, the V gene TRBV5-1, with D hard to call. V shed 5 bases and J shed 1 base, with 4 bases lying between them. Per germline, CDR1 SGHRS and CDR2 YFSETQ. The CDR3 consists of 11 residues. The CDR3 DNA follows: TGCGCCAGCAGTACTTCCTACGAGCAGTACTTC. It codes for CASSTSYEQYF.

The chain joins TRBV7-9 to TRBJ2-2; D is uncertain. The CDR3 extends over 13 amino acids. Trimming took off 1 base at V and 5 bases at J, with 5 bases between the two ends. Per the germline V gene, CDR1 is SEHNR and CDR2 is FQNEAQ (reference sequence). CDR3 sequence reads: CASSLDGTGELFF. CDR3 nucleotides: TGTGCCAGCAGCTTAGACGGGACCGGGGAGCTGTTTTTT. Combining the CDR3 with reference TRBV7-9 and TRBJ2-2 gives the whole variable domain DTGVSQNPRHKITKRGQNVTFRCDPISEHNRLYWYRQTLGQGPEFLTYFQNEAQLEKSRLLSDRFSAERPKGSFSTLEIQRTEQGDSAMYLCASSLDGTGELFFGEGSRLTVL.

The chain employs TRBV6-2 or TRBV6-3 and TRBJ1-4; 7 bases are a match to TRBD1. The CDR3 covers 12 residues. J lost 7 bases, V lost 5 bases, and 1 base had no gene match. Germline CDR1 MNHEY, CDR2 SVGEGT. CDR3: CASSRQGEKLFF. The CDR3 DNA is TGTGCCAGCAGTAGACAGGGTGAAAAACTGTTTTTT.

V usage is TRBV28 and J usage is TRBJ2-5; D may be TRBD1 (6 bases). The V gene's germline CDR1 is MDHEN and CDR2 SYDVKM. CDR3 size: 14 residues. The V end lost 5 bases, the J end lost 0 bases, and 10 bases lay between the germline ends. The CDR3 here is CASSGRGHQETQYF. In nucleotides, the CDR3 is TGTGCCAGCAGTGGCAGGGGACACCAAGAGACCCAGTACTTC. The variable domain in full, completed from reference TRBV28 and TRBJ2-5, reads DVKVTQSSRYLVKRTGEKVFLECVQDMDHENMFWYRQDPGLGLRLIYFSYDVKMKEKGDIPEGYSVSREKKERFSLILESASTNQTSMYLCASSGRGHQETQYFGPGTRLLVL.

This chain connects TRBV2 to TRBJ1-2; 10 positions match TRBD1. The germline gives CDR1 SNHLY, CDR2 FYNNEI. V dropped 5 bases and J dropped 1; count of bases not matched to a gene: 7. The CDR3 runs to 16 residues. The CDR3 loop is CASSSRQGARNYGYTF. The CDR3 DNA sequence: TGTGCCAGCAGTTCCAGACAGGGGGCTCGTAACTATGGCTACACCTTC.

This chain links TRBV29-1 with TRBJ2-2, with TRBD2 identical over 12 bases. CDR1 is SQVTM, CDR2 ANQGSEA, per germline. Trimming took 6 bases from V and 2 from J; bases not matched to a gene: 1. The CDR3 runs to 14 residues. CDR3 loop: CSVGLAGNTGELFF. The CDR3 DNA sequence: TGCAGCGTCGGACTAGCGGGAAACACCGGGGAGCTGTTTTTT.

V and J are TRBV10-3 and TRBJ1-2; 8 nucleotides match TRBD1. V trimming: 2 bases; J trimming: 6 bases; junction bases outside the gene matches: 5. The CDR3 length is 14 residues. CDR1 ENHRY and CDR2 SYGVKD come from the germline V gene. CDR3 sequence: CAISEPTGDDGYTF. The CDR3 nucleotides read TGTGCCATCAGTGAGCCGACAGGGGATGATGGCTACACCTTC.